This TCR beta chain was sequenced for a study of CD8 T cells in Susac syndrome. TCR beta sequencing covered blood CD8+ and CD4+ T cells. The multiple sclerosis control cohort comprised treatment-naive individuals presenting with stable or active relapsing-remitting disease. FACS enriched CD8+ TEMRA cells, while bulk CD8+ and CD4+ were negatively isolated. Random hexamers served to reverse transcribe roughly 0.5 to 1 ug RNA. Amplification of TCR beta CDR3 was carried out by immunoSEQ multiplex PCR, which covered 54 Vbeta and 13 Jbeta segments. MiXCR was run by TCRdb on the immunoSEQ multiplex PCR reads, yielding one entry per CDR3 protein. The sample contains about 430,000 distinct CDR3 sequences, around 85% of which appear only once. This clonotype was seen a single time. Sequenced sample: CD8+ T cells from PBMCs. This TCR came from a human donor with multiple sclerosis.

The CDR3 region is CASSPASDEKLFF. In DNA form, the CDR3 reads TGTGCCAGCTCTCCGGCCTCGGATGAAAAACTGTTTTTT. V is TRBV6-5 and J is TRBJ1-4; D is uncertain. Trimming removed 8 bases from V and 6 bases from J, with 13 bases in between. The length of the CDR3 is 13 residues. Germline V CDR1 and CDR2: MNHEY, SVGAGI.